Presented here are 16 T cell receptor beta chains from one specimen sequenced in a study of siplizumab effects on memory and regulatory T cells. Some clones are missing from TCRdb's copy, which holds only in-frame ones; the method was immunoSEQ multiplex PCR. This table holds more than 85,000 clones, 85% to 95% found once. The sample consisted of CD4+ T cells sorted from blood. These receptors all stem from a human donor in good health.

This sequence joins TRBV19 and TRBJ1-1, with 9 bases matching TRBD1. CDR3 length: 17 amino acids. The germline V gene has CDR1 LNHDA and CDR2 SQIVND (reference sequence). V shed 3 bases, J shed 1 base, and the junction held 9 bases outside the gene matches. CDR3 sequence (DNA): TGTGCCAGTAGTATTAGGAACAGGGGGCTGGGGAACACTGAAGCTTTCTTT. Translated, it gives CASSIRNRGLGNTEAFF.

The chain combines TRBV4-2 with TRBJ2-1, with a weak D call TRBD1 (5 bases). CDR3 length: 19 amino acids. With 4 bases removed from V and 4 bases from J, the gap between germline ends came to 26 bases. In germline, CDR1 is LGHNA, CDR2 YNFKEQ. The CDR3 protein is CASSPTTPGPSGHYNEQFF. CDR3 DNA sequence: TGTGCCAGCAGCCCTACTACCCCAGGGCCATCGGGCCATTACAATGAGCAGTTCTTC.

The chain couples TRBV5-1 to TRBJ2-7, with 11 positions matching TRBD1. Germline V gene lookup returns CDR1 SGHRS and CDR2 YFSETQ. The J segment lost 3 bases and the V segment lost 0 bases, leaving 2 bases of the junction unmatched. The CDR3 runs to 15 residues. CDR3 sequence: CASSLDGTGGYEQYF. As DNA, the CDR3 is TGCGCCAGCAGCTTGGATGGGACAGGGGGCTACGAGCAGTACTTC.

As to this clone: Other nucleotide sequences in the sample specify the same CDR3. The chain uses TRBV6-6 and TRBJ1-5; possibly TRBD1 for D (5 bases). Germline CDR1 is MNHNY and CDR2 is SVGAGI (reference sequence). This CDR3 has 14 residues. The V end lost 2 bases, the J end lost 0 bases, and 5 bases lay between the germline ends. CDR3 coding DNA: TGTGCCAGCAGTTACAGGGGTAGCAATCAGCCCCAGCATTTT. This gives the protein CASSYRGSNQPQHF.

Written as DNA, the CDR3 is TGTGCCAGCAGCTTAGTCGCTGGTCACTATGGCTACACCTTC. It yields the protein CASSLVAGHYGYTF. The chain employs TRBV11-2 and TRBJ1-2; unclear D gene. The V end was cut by 1 base, the J end by 3 bases, with 9 bases between. The germline CDR1 and CDR2 sequences are SGHAT and FQNNGV. This CDR3 is 14 amino acids long.

V is TRBV13 and J is TRBJ1-2; 7 nucleotides match TRBD1. There are 12 residues in the CDR3. V shed 8 bases and J 3 bases; nucleotides not matched to a gene: 3. Germline CDR1 reads PRHDT; CDR2 reads FYEKMQ (reference sequence). In DNA, the CDR3 is TGTGCCAGCCAGGGGGTCGACTATGGCTACACCTTC. Its protein is CASQGVDYGYTF.

In its sample, this clone was seen once. The chain uses TRBV5-6 and TRBJ1-1; TRBD1 agrees at 9 bases. The trim removed 2 bases at V and 10 bases at J, leaving 3 bases unmatched. In germline, CDR1 is SGHDT, CDR2 YYEEEE. This CDR3 has 12 residues. The CDR3 is CASSFSGQGAFF. DNA of the CDR3: TGTGCCAGCAGCTTCTCGGGACAGGGAGCTTTCTTT.

The chain is built from TRBV29-1 and TRBJ1-2, with D uncertain. The V gene's germline CDR1 is SQVTM and CDR2 ANQGSEA. Trimming took off 6 bases at V and 8 bases at J, with 10 bases between the two ends. The CDR3 is 10 residues long. The CDR3 region has the DNA TGCAGCGTCAAAACGGGCGGCTACACCTTC. Residues: CSVKTGGYTF. Using reference TRBV29-1 and TRBJ1-2 for the parts outside the CDR3, the full variable domain is SAVISQKPSRDICQRGTSLTIQCQVDSQVTMMFWYRQQPGQSLTLIATANQGSEATYESGFVIDKFPISRPNLTFSTLTVSNMSPEDSSIYLCSVKTGGYTFGSGTRLTVV.

The rearrangement links TRBV4-1 to TRBJ1-1; D is perhaps TRBD1 (5 bases). Trimming took off 4 bases at V and 1 base at J, with 13 bases between the two ends. This CDR3 region has 15 residues. From germline, CDR1 is MGHRA and CDR2 YSYEKL. This CDR3 is CASSLTRGQNTEAFF. DNA of the CDR3: TGCGCCAGCAGCCTCACCCGGGGCCAGAACACTGAAGCTTTCTTT.

CDR3 sequence reads: CASRRQGATGELFF. The CDR3 coding sequence is TGTGCCAGCAGGAGACAGGGGGCAACCGGGGAGCTGTTTTTT. The chain recombines TRBV6-4 with TRBJ2-2; 10 nucleotides align to TRBD1. The V gene's germline CDR1 is MRHNA and CDR2 SNTAGT. There are 14 residues in the CDR3. J lost 5 bases, V lost 6 bases, and 3 bases had no gene match.

The V and J genes are TRBV27 and TRBJ2-3, with TRBD2 matching over 10 bases. The CDR3 has 18 amino acids. The V gene end was trimmed by 7 bases and the J gene end by 1 base; junction bases not matched to a gene: 14. Per germline, CDR1 MNHEY and CDR2 SMNVEV (reference sequence). DNA of the CDR3: TGTGCCAGCAATTCATTGGTAGCGGGAGGAAGGGGCACAGATACGCAGTATTTT. This sequence encodes CASNSLVAGGRGTDTQYF.

The CDR3 loop reads CASNPLAGSNQPQHF. CDR3 coding DNA: TGTGCCAGTAATCCCCTCGCGGGTAGCAATCAGCCCCAGCATTTT. V gene TRBV19 combines with J gene TRBJ1-5; D is unresolved. Germline-derived CDR1 and CDR2 are LNHDA and SQIVND (reference sequence). V was pared by 7 bases and J by 0 bases, with 13 bases between. This CDR3 has 15 amino acids.

The sample holds one count of this clone. The chain combines TRBV10-1 with TRBJ1-1, with 9 bases aligning to TRBD1. Germline V gene data show CDR1 as WNHNN and CDR2 as SYGVQD (reference sequence). With 8 bases clipped from V and 8 bases from J, the junction kept 9 bases outside the gene matches. CDR3 size: 13 residues. CDR3 coding DNA: TGCGCCAGCGCCCAGGGACAGGGCGCCGAAGCTTTCTTT. Amino acids: CASAQGQGAEAFF.

The rearrangement uses TRBV7-9 and TRBJ2-1; TRBD2 aligns across 10 bases. This CDR3 has 15 amino acids. Unmatched junction bases numbered 5, after V lost 5 bases and J lost 4 bases. Germline CDR1 and CDR2: SEHNR and FQNEAQ (reference sequence). The CDR3 region is CASSLLAGQYNEQFF. CDR3 in DNA: TGTGCCAGCAGCCTACTAGCGGGGCAGTACAATGAGCAGTTCTTC. Supplemented by reference TRBV7-9 and TRBJ2-1, the full variable domain reads DTGVSQNPRHKITKRGQNVTFRCDPISEHNRLYWYRQTLGQGPEFLTYFQNEAQLEKSRLLSDRFSAERPKGSFSTLEIQRTEQGDSAMYLCASSLLAGQYNEQFFGPGTRLTVL.

The rearrangement links TRBV5-1 to TRBJ1-2; D may be TRBD1 (6 bases). V was clipped by 4 bases and J by 8 bases, with 12 bases between them. The CDR3 runs to 12 residues. Germline CDR1 reads SGHRS; CDR2 reads YFSETQ. DNA for the CDR3: TGCGCCAGCAGCCCGTCGGGGGCGGGCTACACCTTC. Encoded protein: CASSPSGAGYTF.

The chain recombines TRBV5-4 with TRBJ1-1; no clear D gene. The CDR3 consists of 15 residues. V lost 2 bases and J lost 4, with 15 bases in between. Germline V gene lookup returns CDR1 SGHNT and CDR2 YYREEE (reference sequence). The CDR3 DNA sequence: TGTGCCAGCAGCTTAAGTTCCGGCTGGGGCACTGAAGCTTTCTTT. Translation: CASSLSSGWGTEAFF.